One sample yielded the 21 T cell receptor beta chains listed below, sequenced in a study of blood T cell repertoires in COVID-19. Measured with immunoSEQ multiplex PCR; TCRdb has only the in-frame clones, and not every one. The table lists approximately 140,000 clones, around 85% of them singletons. The sequenced sample was peripheral blood. The receptors here all came from a woman aged 55 to 70 with COVID-19, enrolled during active disease.

This chain joins TRBV10-3 and TRBJ2-1, with TRBD1 matching over 11 bases. V lost 7 bases to trimming and J lost 6 bases; unmatched junction nucleotides: 2. The CDR3 consists of 13 residues. Germline CDR1 reads ENHRY; CDR2 reads SYGVKD. The CDR3 bases are TGTGCCATCACCGGGACAGGGGGCAATGAGCAGTTCTTC. Its translation is CAITGTGGNEQFF.

V and J are TRBV19 and TRBJ2-2; tentatively, D is TRBD2 (6 bases). CDR3 length equals 15 residues. Trimming took 3 bases from V and 4 from J, leaving 12 bases between them. CDR1 is LNHDA and CDR2 is SQIVND in the germline V gene (reference sequence). For the CDR3, the DNA is TGTGCCAGTAGTATGGTCGGGGGATTCACCGGGGAGCTGTTTTTT. This gives the protein CASSMVGGFTGELFF. The full variable domain, in which reference TRBV19 and TRBJ2-2 provide the parts outside the CDR3, is DGGITQSPKYLFRKEGQNVTLSCEQNLNHDAMYWYRQDPGQGLRLIYYSQIVNDFQKGDIAEGYSVSREKKESFPLTVTSAQKNPTAFYLCASSMVGGFTGELFFGEGSRLTVL.

The chain combines TRBV7-2 with TRBJ2-7, with TRBD1 as a possible D gene (6 bases). The CDR3 runs 14 residues. Germline CDR1 reads SGHTA; CDR2 reads FQGNSA. Trimming left V 7 bases short and J 2 bases short, with 15 bases between. CDR3 sequence: CASTTPDRAYEQYF. The DNA for the CDR3 is TGTGCCAGCACCACACCGGACAGAGCCTACGAGCAGTACTTC.

This clone was seen only once. The same CDR3 arises from other DNA sequences in this sample as well. This chain links TRBV12-5 with TRBJ2-5; possibly TRBD1 or TRBD2 for D (6 bases each). This CDR3 is 17 amino acids long. Germline V gene lookup returns CDR1 LGHNT and CDR2 FRNRAP. Trimming shortened V by 11 bases and J by 2 bases, and 27 bases separated the two germline ends. The CDR3 DNA reads as TGTGCTTGGGGTTTGGGGGGCACAGGAGGGGAACAAGAGACCCAGTACTTC. Its protein product is CAWGLGGTGGEQETQYF.

The chain employs TRBV4-2 and TRBJ2-2, with TRBD1 matching over 7 bases. Germline trimming cut 2 bases from V and 1 base from J; bases unmatched to any gene: 1. CDR1 and CDR2 (germline): LGHNA, YNFKEQ. CDR3 length: 15 amino acids. The CDR3 DNA sequence: TGTGCCAGCAGCCAATGGACAGGGAACACCGGGGAGCTGTTTTTT. Protein product: CASSQWTGNTGELFF.

Here the CDR3 reads CASSQGGGGYYGYTF. For the CDR3, the DNA is TGTGCCAGCAGCCAAGGGGGGGGCGGGTACTATGGCTACACCTTC. The chain joins TRBV3-1 (or the pseudogene TRBV3-2) to TRBJ1-2; D is possibly TRBD1 (6 bases). With 1 base removed from V and 3 bases from J, the gap between germline ends came to 12 bases. In germline, CDR1 is LGHDT, CDR2 YNNKEL (reference sequence). The CDR3 length is 15 residues.

The chain links TRBV5-8 to TRBJ1-3; 7 nucleotides line up with TRBD1. CDR1 is SGHTS, CDR2 YDEGEE, per germline. V shed 4 bases, J shed 3 bases, and the junction held 4 bases outside the gene matches. The CDR3 extends over 14 amino acids. CDR3 protein: CASSRQGVGNTIYF. The CDR3 DNA reads TGTGCCAGCAGCCGACAGGGAGTTGGAAACACCATATATTTT.

The genes are TRBV7-6 and TRBJ1-2; 11 nucleotides align to TRBD1. V shed 5 bases, J shed 4 bases, and the junction held 9 bases outside the gene matches. Germline-derived CDR1 and CDR2 are SGHVS and FNYEAQ. The CDR3 totals 16 residues. CDR3 nucleotides: TGTGCCAGCAGCCCCGGGACAGGGGGAAGTCCCTATGGCTACACCTTC. This encodes CASSPGTGGSPYGYTF.

The chain is built from TRBV30 and TRBJ2-5; D is perhaps TRBD1 (5 bases). CDR1 and CDR2 from the germline V gene are GTSNPN and SVGIG (reference sequence). V shed 4 bases and J shed 1 base, with 10 bases lying between them. This CDR3 has 13 residues. The CDR3 region is CAWNRQTQETQYF. In nucleotides, the CDR3 is TGTGCCTGGAACAGACAGACCCAAGAGACCCAGTACTTC.

The V call is TRBV7-3, the J call TRBJ2-1; 8 nucleotides align to TRBD1. From germline, CDR1 is SGHTA and CDR2 FQGTGA. The junction had 8 bases not matched to a gene; V was cut back by 5 bases and J by 8 bases. The CDR3 length is 14 residues. The CDR3 sequence is CASSRTGSGDEQFF. The CDR3 coding sequence is TGTGCCAGCAGCAGGACAGGGAGCGGTGATGAGCAGTTCTTC.

The CDR3 bases are TGCGCCAGCAGCTCCGGACAGGCGAACACTGAAGCTTTCTTT. It codes for CASSSGQANTEAFF. The chain is built from TRBV5-1 and TRBJ1-1; 7 nucleotides match TRBD1. Germline values: CDR1 SGHRS, CDR2 YFSETQ. This CDR3 has 14 residues. The trim removed 3 bases at V and 1 base at J, leaving 3 bases unmatched.

This chain connects TRBV25-1 to TRBJ2-3; 11 nucleotides align to TRBD2. This CDR3 is 18 amino acids long. The germline CDR1 and CDR2 sequences are MGHDK and SYGVNS. V lost 2 bases and J lost 2; bases outside the gene matches: 9. The CDR3 loop reads CASSEIGSSGGNTDTQYF. The CDR3 DNA reads TGTGCCAGCAGTGAAATAGGGTCTAGCGGGGGGAACACAGATACGCAGTATTTT.

J is TRBJ2-7 and V is TRBV7-6, with 12 bases lining up with TRBD1. CDR3 length: 18 amino acids. Unmatched junction bases numbered 12, after V lost 3 bases and J lost 3 bases. Germline CDR1 reads SGHVS; CDR2 reads FNYEAQ. The CDR3 bases are TGTGCCAGCAGCTTCCCGAAGGAAGGGACAGGGGGCGACTACGAGCAGTACTTC. This gives the protein CASSFPKEGTGGDYEQYF. Complete variable domain (other parts from reference TRBV7-6 and TRBJ2-7): GAGVSQSPRYKVTKRGQDVALRCDPISGHVSLYWYRQALGQGPEFLTYFNYEAQQDKSGLPNDRFSAERPEGSISTLTIQRTEQRDSAMYRCASSFPKEGTGGDYEQYFGPGTRLTVT.

The gene calls are TRBV5-1 and TRBJ1-2, with D unresolved. The CDR3 covers 15 residues. Germline V gene sequence: CDR1 SGHRS, CDR2 YFSETQ. V was shortened by 1 base and J by 0 bases, with 10 bases between the two germline ends. The DNA of the CDR3 is TGCGCCAGCAGCTTGATCCCAGACTCTAACTATGGCTACACCTTC. Residues: CASSLIPDSNYGYTF.

The chain joins TRBV30 to TRBJ1-2, with 7 bases that match TRBD1. V shed 5 bases, J shed 0 bases, and the junction held 3 bases outside the gene matches. The germline V gene has CDR1 GTSNPN and CDR2 SVGIG (reference sequence). This CDR3 is built from 13 residues. The DNA of the CDR3 is TGTGCCTGGCGACAGGGTACTAACTATGGCTACACCTTC. Its translation: CAWRQGTNYGYTF.

This chain links TRBV5-1 with TRBJ1-1, with 9 bases fitting TRBD1. The germline V gene encodes CDR1 SGHRS and CDR2 YFSETQ. The V and J ends lost 0 bases and 1 base, in that order; junction bases with no gene match: 4. The CDR3 loop spans 16 amino acids. CDR3 sequence reads: CASSLAGQGSNTEAFF. Written as DNA, the CDR3 is TGCGCCAGCAGCTTGGCGGGACAGGGTTCGAACACTGAAGCTTTCTTT.

V usage is TRBV30 and J usage is TRBJ1-6; the D is unclear. Trimming stripped 2 bases from V and 7 bases from J, with 18 bases between. Looked up from germline, CDR1 is GTSNPN and CDR2 is SVGIG (reference sequence). The length of the CDR3 is 16 residues. The CDR3 protein is CAWSLDSGGWNSPLHF. The CDR3 DNA reads as TGTGCCTGGAGTCTCGACTCGGGAGGTTGGAATTCACCCCTCCACTTT. Full variable domain (outside the CDR3, taken from reference TRBV30 and TRBJ1-6): SQTIHQWPATLVQPVGSPLSLECTVEGTSNPNLYWYRQAAGRGLQLLFYSVGIGQISSEVPQNLSASRPQDRQFILSSKKLLLSDSGFYLCAWSLDSGGWNSPLHFGNGTRLTVT.

The CDR3 nucleotides read TGTGCCAGTAAGACAGGGGGCTCTAGAGGCTACACCTTC. Amino acid sequence: CASKTGGSRGYTF. V is TRBV19 and J is TRBJ1-2, with TRBD1 identical over 10 bases. Germline CDR1 reads LNHDA; CDR2 reads SQIVND (reference sequence). The CDR3 extends over 13 amino acids. The V segment lost 7 bases and the J segment 8 bases; nucleotides outside the gene matches: 7.

V usage is TRBV6-6 and J usage is TRBJ1-2; 9 positions agree with TRBD1. V shed 5 bases and J 4 bases; nucleotides not matched to a gene: 17. Germline V gene data show CDR1 as MNHNY and CDR2 as SVGAGI (reference sequence). The CDR3 runs to 18 residues. CDR3 DNA sequence: TGTGCCAGCAGTCCATCCCGTTTACCGGGACAGGGAATCTATGGCTACACCTTC. Protein sequence: CASSPSRLPGQGIYGYTF.

J is TRBJ2-7 and V is TRBV12-3 or TRBV12-4; the match to TRBD1 covers 9 bases. Trimming removed 5 bases from V and 3 bases from J; junction bases left unmatched: 2. The CDR3 runs to 13 residues. The CDR3 here is CASSPTGGYEQYF. The CDR3 DNA is TGTGCCAGCAGTCCGACAGGGGGCTACGAGCAGTACTTC.

The genes are TRBV28 and TRBJ2-2; D might be TRBD2 (6 bases). Between the trimmed V and J ends, which lost 8 bases and 3 bases, there was a span of 22 bases. The CDR3 runs 17 residues. CDR1 is MDHEN, CDR2 SYDVKM, per germline. Here the CDR3 DNA reads TGTGCCAGCGCCCTCCCTTGGAGGGGCGAGGACACCGGGGAGCTGTTTTTT. Translated: CASALPWRGEDTGELFF.